This T cell receptor beta chain was found in a study of T-cell reconstitution after alpha-beta-depleted transplantation in children. Study findings and constraints: Among T cells one year after transplant, newly produced cells accounted for most counts and diversity. The origin of alpha-beta T cells about two months after transplant was reportedly several hundred expanded graft clones.

With respect to this clonotype: Its specificity is unknown.

Researchers prepared the TCRbeta library using unique molecular identifiers, the study reports. From the PCR reads, TCRdb called clonotypes with MiXCR, one entry per CDR3 protein. The profile shows some 120,000 distinct CDR3 sequences, approximately 8.7% of them singletons. Germline-derived CDR1 and CDR2 are MDHEN and SYDVKM. The CDR3 is 14 amino acids. The V end lost 7 bases, the J end lost 3 bases, and 16 bases lay between the germline ends. The clonotype originates from a girl in the first two years of life who had a stem cell transplant for combined immunodeficiency, so the T cells may come from the graft donor. The sequencing used PBMCs, mostly from graft donor cells, collected 180 days after TCRalphabeta/CD19-depleted stem cell transplant. This chain links TRBV28 with TRBJ2-7; TRBD2 might be the D (6 bases). In DNA form, the CDR3 reads TGTGCCAGCAAGGGTCCGGGACTGTACTACGAGCAGTACTTC. It codes for CASKGPGLYYEQYF.